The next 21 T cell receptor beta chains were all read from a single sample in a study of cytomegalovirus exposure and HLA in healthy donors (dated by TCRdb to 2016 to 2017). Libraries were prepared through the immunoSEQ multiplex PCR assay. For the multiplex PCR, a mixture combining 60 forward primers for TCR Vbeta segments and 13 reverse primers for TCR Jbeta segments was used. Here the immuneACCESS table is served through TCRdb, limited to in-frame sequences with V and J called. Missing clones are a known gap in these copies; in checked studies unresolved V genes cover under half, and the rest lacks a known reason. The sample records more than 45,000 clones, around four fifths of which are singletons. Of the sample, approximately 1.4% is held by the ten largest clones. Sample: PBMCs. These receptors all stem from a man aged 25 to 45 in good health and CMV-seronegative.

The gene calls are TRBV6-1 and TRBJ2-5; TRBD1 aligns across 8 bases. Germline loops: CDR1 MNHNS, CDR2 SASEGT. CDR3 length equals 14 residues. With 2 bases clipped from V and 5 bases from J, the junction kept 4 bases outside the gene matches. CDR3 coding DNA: TGTGCCAGCAGTGAAAGCAGGGGGCGTGAGACCCAGTACTTC. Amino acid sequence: CASSESRGRETQYF.

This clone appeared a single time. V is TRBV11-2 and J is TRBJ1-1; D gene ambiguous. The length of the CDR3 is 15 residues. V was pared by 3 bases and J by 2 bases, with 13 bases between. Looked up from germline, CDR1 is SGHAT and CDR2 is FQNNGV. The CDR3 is CASSFPQKLNTEAFF. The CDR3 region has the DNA TGTGCCAGCAGCTTTCCCCAGAAACTAAACACTGAAGCTTTCTTT.

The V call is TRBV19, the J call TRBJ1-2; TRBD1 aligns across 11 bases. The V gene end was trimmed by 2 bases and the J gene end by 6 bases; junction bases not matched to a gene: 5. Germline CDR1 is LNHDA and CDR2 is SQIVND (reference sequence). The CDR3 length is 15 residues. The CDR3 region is CASSIFPDRGHGYTF. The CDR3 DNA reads TGTGCCAGTAGTATATTCCCGGACAGGGGGCATGGCTACACCTTC.

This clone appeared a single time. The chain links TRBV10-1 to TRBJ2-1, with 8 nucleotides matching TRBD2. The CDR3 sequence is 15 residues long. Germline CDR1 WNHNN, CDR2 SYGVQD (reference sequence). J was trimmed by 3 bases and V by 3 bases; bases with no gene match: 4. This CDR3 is CASSEGTSGYNEQFF. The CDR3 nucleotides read TGCGCCAGCAGTGAAGGGACTAGTGGCTACAATGAGCAGTTCTTC.

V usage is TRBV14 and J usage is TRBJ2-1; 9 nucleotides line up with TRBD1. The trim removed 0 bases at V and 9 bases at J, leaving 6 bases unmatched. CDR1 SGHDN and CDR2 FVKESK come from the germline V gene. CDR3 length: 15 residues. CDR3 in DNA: TGTGCCAGCAGCCAAGAACAGGGGGCTAGGGGTGAGCAGTTCTTC. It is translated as CASSQEQGARGEQFF. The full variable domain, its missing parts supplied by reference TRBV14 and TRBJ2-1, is EAGVTQFPSHSVIEKGQTVTLRCDPISGHDNLYWYRRVMGKEIKFLLHFVKESKQDESGMPNNRFLAERTGGTYSTLKVQPAELEDSGVYFCASSQEQGARGEQFFGPGTRLTVL.

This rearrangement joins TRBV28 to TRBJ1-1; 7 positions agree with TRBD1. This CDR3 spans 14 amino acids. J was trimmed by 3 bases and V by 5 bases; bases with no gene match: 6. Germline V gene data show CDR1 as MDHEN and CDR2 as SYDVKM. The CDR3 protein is CASSLPGQYTEAFF. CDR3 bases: TGTGCCAGCAGTCTCCCGGGACAGTACACTGAAGCTTTCTTT.

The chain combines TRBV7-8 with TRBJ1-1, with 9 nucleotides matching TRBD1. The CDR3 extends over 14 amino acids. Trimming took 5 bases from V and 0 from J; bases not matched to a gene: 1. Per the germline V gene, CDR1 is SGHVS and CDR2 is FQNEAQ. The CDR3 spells CASSRDRVNTEAFF. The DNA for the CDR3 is TGTGCCAGCAGCAGGGACAGGGTGAACACTGAAGCTTTCTTT.

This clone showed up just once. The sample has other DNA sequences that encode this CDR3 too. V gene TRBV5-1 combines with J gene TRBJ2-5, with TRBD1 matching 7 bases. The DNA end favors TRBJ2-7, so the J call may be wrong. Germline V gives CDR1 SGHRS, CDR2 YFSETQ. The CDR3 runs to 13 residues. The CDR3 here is CASSLGQGTEQYF. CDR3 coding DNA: TGCGCCAGCAGCTTGGGACAGGGAACCGAGCAGTACTTC.

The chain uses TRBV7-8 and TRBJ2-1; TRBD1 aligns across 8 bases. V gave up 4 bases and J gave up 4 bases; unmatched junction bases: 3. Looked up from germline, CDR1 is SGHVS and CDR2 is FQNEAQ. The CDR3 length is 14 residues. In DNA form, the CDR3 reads TGTGCCAGCAGCTCAGGGGGCCAATACAATGAGCAGTTCTTC. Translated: CASSSGGQYNEQFF.

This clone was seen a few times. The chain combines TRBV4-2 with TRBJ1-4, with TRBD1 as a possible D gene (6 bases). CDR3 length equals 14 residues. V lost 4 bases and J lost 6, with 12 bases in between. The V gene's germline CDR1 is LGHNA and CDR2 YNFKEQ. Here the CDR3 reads CASSPPGGDEKLFF. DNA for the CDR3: TGTGCCAGCAGCCCACCGGGGGGCGATGAAAAACTGTTTTTT.

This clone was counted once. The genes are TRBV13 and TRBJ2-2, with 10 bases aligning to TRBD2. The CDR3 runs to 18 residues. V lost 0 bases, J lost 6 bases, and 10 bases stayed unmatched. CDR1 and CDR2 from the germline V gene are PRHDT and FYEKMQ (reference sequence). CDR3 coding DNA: TGTGCCAGCAGCTTAGGAGCGCTAGCGGGAGTATTAGCCGGGGAGCTGTTTTTT. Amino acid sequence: CASSLGALAGVLAGELFF.

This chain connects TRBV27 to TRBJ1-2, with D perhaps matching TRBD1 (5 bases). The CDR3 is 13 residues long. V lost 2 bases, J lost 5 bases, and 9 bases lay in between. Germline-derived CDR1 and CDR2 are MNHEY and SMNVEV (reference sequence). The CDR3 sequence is CASSLQGGYGYTF. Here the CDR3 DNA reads TGTGCCAGCAGTTTACAGGGAGGGTATGGCTACACCTTC.

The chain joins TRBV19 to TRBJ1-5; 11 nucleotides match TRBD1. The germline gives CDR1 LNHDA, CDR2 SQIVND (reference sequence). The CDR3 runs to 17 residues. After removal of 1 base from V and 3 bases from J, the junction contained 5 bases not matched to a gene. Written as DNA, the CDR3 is TGTGCCAGTAGTATAGGGGACAGGGGGGTTGACAATCAGCCCCAGCATTTT. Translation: CASSIGDRGVDNQPQHF.

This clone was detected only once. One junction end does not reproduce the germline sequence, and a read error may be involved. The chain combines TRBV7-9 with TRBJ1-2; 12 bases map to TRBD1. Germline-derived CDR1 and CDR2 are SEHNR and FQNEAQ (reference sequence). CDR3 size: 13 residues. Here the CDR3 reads CASSFRDRGQTAF. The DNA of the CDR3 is TGTGCCAGCAGCTTTCGGGACAGGGGGCAAACAGCCTTC.

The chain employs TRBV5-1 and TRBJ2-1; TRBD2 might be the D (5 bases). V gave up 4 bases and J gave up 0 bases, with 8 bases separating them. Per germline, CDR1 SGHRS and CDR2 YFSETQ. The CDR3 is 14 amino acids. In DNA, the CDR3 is TGCGCCAGCAGCAAGGAGGTCTCCTACAATGAGCAGTTCTTC. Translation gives CASSKEVSYNEQFF.

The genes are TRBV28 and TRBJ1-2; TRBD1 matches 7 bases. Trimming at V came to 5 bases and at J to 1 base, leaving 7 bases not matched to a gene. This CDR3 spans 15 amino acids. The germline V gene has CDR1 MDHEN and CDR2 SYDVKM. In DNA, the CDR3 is TGTGCCAGCAGTATGTACAGGGGTAATAACTATGGCTACACCTTC. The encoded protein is CASSMYRGNNYGYTF.

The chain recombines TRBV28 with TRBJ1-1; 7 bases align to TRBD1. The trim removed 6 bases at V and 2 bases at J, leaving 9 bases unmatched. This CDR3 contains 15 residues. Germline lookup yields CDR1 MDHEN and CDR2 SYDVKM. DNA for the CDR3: TGTGCCAGCAGCTCGGGACAGTCCGCTAACACTGAAGCTTTCTTT. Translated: CASSSGQSANTEAFF.

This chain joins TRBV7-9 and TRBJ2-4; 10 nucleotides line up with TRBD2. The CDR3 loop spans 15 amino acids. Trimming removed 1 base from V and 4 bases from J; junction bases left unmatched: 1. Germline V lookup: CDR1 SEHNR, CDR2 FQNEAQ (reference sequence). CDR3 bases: TGTGCCAGCAGCTTAGGTAGCGGGAGGAAAAACATTCAGTACTTC. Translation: CASSLGSGRKNIQYF. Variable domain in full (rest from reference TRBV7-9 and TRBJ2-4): DTGVSQNPRHKITKRGQNVTFRCDPISEHNRLYWYRQTLGQGPEFLTYFQNEAQLEKSRLLSDRFSAERPKGSFSTLEIQRTEQGDSAMYLCASSLGSGRKNIQYFGAGTRLSVL.

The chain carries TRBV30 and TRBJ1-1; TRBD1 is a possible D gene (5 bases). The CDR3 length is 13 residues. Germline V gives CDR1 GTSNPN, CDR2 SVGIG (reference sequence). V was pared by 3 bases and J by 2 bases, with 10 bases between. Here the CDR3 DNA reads TGTGCCTGGAGGGGGGGGTCTAACACTGAAGCTTTCTTT. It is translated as CAWRGGSNTEAFF. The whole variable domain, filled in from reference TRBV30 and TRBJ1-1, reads SQTIHQWPATLVQPVGSPLSLECTVEGTSNPNLYWYRQAAGRGLQLLFYSVGIGQISSEVPQNLSASRPQDRQFILSSKKLLLSDSGFYLCAWRGGSNTEAFFGQGTRLTVV.

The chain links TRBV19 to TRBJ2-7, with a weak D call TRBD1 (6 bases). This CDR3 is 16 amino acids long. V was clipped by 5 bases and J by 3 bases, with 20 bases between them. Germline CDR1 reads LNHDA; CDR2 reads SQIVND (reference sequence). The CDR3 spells CASSRPKTGYGYEQYF. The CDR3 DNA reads TGTGCCAGTAGTCGCCCAAAAACAGGGTACGGCTACGAGCAGTACTTC.

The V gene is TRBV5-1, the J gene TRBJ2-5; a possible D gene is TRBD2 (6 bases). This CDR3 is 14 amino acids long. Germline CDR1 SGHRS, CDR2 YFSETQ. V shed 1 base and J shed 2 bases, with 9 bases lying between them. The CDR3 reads CASSLSSGQETQYF. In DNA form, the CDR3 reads TGCGCCAGCAGCTTGAGTAGCGGTCAAGAGACCCAGTACTTC.